This T cell receptor (beta chain) was recorded in a study of a mutant IDH1 vaccine in newly diagnosed glioma. About the research overall: Mean patient age was about 40 years; about 60% were male and about 38% female. Antecedent treatment encompassed radiotherapy, temozolomide, or their combination; the majority received both.

Time point described: baseline, week 1 (first vaccination visit). Specified treatment: pre-vaccination baseline after standard-of-care therapy. Some clones are missing from TCRdb's copy, which holds only in-frame ones; the method was immunoSEQ multiplex PCR. The sample has approximately 19,000 clones, around 85% seen once. The V end was cut by 0 bases, the J end by 0 bases, with 9 bases between. Germline V gives CDR1 LNHNV, CDR2 YYDKDF (reference sequence). The CDR3 has 15 residues. The chain combines TRBV15 with TRBJ2-7; the D call may be TRBD1 or TRBD2 (5 bases each). This specimen consisted of PBMCs, obtained from a glioma patient treated with radiotherapy, temozolomide or both. The receptor was derived from a man between 40 and 49 years old with glioma. DNA for the CDR3: TGTGCCACCAGCAGAGAATGGGGGAGCTCCTACGAGCAGTACTTC. Its translation is CATSREWGSSYEQYF.